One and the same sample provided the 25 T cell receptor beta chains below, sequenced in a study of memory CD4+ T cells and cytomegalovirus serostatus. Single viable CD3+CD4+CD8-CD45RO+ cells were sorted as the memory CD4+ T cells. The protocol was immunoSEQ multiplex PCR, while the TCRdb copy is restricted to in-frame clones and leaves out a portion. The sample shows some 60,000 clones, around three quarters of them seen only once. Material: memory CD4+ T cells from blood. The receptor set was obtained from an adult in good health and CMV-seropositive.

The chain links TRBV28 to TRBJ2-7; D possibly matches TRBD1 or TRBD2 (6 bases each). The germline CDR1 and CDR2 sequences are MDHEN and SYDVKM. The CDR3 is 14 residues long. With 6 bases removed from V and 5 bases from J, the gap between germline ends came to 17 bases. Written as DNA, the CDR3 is TGTGCCAGCAGGGGTTACGGGGGCGGGGACGAGCAGTACTTC. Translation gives CASRGYGGGDEQYF. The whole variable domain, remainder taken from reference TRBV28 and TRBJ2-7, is DVKVTQSSRYLVKRTGEKVFLECVQDMDHENMFWYRQDPGLGLRLIYFSYDVKMKEKGDIPEGYSVSREKKERFSLILESASTNQTSMYLCASRGYGGGDEQYFGPGTRLTVT.

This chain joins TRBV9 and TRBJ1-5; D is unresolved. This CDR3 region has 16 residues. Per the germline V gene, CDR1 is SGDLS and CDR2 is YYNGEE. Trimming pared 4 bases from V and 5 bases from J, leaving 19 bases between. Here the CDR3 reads CASSPHGGLEDQPQHF. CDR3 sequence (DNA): TGTGCCAGCAGCCCCCACGGAGGGTTAGAGGATCAGCCCCAGCATTTT.

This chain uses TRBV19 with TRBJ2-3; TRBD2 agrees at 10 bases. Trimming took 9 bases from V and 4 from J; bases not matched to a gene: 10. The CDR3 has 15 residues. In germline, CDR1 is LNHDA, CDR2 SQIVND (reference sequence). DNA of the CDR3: TGTGCCAGAAAACCCGAGCGGGGGGGGGCAGATACGCAGTATTTT. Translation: CARKPERGGADTQYF.

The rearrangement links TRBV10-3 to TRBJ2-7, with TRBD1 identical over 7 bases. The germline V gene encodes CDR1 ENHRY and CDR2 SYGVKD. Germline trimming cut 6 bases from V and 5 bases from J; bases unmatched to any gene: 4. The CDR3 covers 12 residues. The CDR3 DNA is TGTGCCATCAGGCCCGACAGGGACGAGCAGTACTTC. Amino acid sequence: CAIRPDRDEQYF.

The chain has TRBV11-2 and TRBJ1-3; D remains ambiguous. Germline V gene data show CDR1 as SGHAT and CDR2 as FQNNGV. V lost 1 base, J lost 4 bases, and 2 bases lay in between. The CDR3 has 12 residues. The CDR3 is CASSLGGNTIYF. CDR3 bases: TGTGCCAGCAGCTTAGGAGGAAACACCATATATTTT.

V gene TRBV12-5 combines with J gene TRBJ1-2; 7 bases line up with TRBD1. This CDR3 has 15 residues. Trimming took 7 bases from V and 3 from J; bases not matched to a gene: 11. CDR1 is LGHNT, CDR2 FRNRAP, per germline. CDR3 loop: CASAREAGQYYGYTF. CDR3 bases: TGTGCTAGTGCCCGAGAGGCGGGACAGTACTATGGCTACACCTTC. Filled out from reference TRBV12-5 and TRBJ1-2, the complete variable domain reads DARVTQTPRHKVTEMGQEVTMRCQPILGHNTVFWYRQTMMQGLELLAYFRNRAPLDDSGMPKDRFSAEMPDATLATLKIQPSEPRDSAVYFCASAREAGQYYGYTFGSGTRLTVV.

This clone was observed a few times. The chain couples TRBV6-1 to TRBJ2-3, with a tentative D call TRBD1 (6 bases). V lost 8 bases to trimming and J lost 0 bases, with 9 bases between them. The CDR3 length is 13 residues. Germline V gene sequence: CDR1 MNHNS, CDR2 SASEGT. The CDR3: CASGGPSTDTQYF. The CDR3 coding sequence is TGTGCCAGCGGGGGCCCTAGCACAGATACGCAGTATTTT.

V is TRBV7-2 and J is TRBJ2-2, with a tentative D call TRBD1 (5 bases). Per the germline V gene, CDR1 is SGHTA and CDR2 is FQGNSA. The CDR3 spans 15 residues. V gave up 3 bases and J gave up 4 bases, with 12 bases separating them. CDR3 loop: CASSFSDIRTGELFF. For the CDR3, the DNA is TGTGCCAGCAGCTTTTCGGACATCCGCACCGGGGAGCTGTTTTTT.

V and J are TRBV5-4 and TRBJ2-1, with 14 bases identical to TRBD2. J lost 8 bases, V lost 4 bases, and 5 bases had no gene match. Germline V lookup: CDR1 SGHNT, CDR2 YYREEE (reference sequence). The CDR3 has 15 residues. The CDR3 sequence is CASSQGTSGSYEQFF. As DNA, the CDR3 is TGTGCCAGCAGCCAAGGGACTAGCGGGAGTTATGAGCAGTTCTTC. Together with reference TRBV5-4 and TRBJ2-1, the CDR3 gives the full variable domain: ETGVTQSPTHLIKTRGQQVTLRCSSQSGHNTVSWYQQALGQGPQFIFQYYREEENGRGNFPPRFSGLQFPNYSSELNVNALELDDSALYLCASSQGTSGSYEQFFGPGTRLTVL.

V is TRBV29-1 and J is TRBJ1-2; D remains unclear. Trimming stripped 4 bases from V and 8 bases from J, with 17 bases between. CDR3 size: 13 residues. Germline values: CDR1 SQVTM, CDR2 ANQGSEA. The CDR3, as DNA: TGCAGCGTTGGAGACGGAGTTCCCTCGGGCTACACCTTC. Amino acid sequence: CSVGDGVPSGYTF.

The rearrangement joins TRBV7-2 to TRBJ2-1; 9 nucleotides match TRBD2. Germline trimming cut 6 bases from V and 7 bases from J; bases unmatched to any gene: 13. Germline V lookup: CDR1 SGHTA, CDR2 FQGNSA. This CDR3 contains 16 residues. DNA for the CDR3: TGTGCCAGCAGTTCCACCGGTGGTAGCGGGAGTAATGAGCAGTTCTTC. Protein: CASSSTGGSGSNEQFF.

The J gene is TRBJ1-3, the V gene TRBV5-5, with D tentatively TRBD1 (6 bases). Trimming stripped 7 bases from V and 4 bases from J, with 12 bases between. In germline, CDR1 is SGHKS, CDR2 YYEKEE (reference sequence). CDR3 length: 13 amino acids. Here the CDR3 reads CASGSGAGNTIYF. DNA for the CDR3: TGTGCCAGCGGATCAGGGGCCGGAAACACCATATATTTT.

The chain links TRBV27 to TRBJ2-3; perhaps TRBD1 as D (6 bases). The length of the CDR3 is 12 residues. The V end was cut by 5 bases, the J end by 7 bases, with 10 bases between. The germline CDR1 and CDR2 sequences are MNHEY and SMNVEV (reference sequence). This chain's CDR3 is CASSPQGNTQYF. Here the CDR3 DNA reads TGTGCCAGCAGTCCGCAGGGGAATACGCAGTATTTT.

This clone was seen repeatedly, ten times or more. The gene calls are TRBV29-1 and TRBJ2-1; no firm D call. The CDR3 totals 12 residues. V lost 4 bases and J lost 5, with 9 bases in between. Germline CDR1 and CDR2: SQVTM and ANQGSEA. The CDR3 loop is CSVGSSDNEQFF. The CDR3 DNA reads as TGCAGCGTTGGGTCCTCGGACAATGAGCAGTTCTTC.

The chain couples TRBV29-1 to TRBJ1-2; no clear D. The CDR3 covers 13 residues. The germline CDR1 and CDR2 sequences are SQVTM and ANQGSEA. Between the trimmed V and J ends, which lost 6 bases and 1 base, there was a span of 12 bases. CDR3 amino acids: CSVDGRSNYGYTF. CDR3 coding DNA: TGCAGCGTAGATGGACGGAGTAACTATGGCTACACCTTC.

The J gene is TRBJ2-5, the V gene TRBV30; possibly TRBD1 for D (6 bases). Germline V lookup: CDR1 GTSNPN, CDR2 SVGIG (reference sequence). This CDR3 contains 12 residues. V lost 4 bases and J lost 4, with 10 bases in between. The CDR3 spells CAWNRVLETQYF. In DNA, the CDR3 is TGTGCCTGGAACAGGGTATTAGAGACCCAGTACTTC.

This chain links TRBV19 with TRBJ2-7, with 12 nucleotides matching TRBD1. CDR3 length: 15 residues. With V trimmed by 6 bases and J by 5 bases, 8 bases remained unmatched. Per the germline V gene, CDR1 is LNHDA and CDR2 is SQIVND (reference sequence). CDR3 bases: TGTGCCAGTAGAGCCGGGACAGGGGGCTATAACGAGCAGTACTTC. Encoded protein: CASRAGTGGYNEQYF.

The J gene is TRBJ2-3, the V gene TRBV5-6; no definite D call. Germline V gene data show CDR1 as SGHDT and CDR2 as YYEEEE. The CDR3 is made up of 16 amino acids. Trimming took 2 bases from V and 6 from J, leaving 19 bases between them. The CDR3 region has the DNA TGTGCCAGCAGCTTAGAGCCCCGACCCCCCAAGGATACGCAGTATTTT. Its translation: CASSLEPRPPKDTQYF.

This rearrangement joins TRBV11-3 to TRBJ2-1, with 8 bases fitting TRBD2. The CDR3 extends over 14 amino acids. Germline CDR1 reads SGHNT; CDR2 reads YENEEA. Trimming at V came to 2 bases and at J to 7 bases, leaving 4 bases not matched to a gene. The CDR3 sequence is CASSLQRGMNEQFF. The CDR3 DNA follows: TGTGCCAGCAGCTTACAGCGGGGGATGAATGAGCAGTTCTTC.

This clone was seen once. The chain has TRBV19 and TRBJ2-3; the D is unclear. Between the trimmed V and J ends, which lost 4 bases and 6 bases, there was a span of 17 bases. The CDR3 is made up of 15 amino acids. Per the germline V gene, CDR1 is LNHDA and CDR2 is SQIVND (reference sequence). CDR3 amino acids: CASSRGQAFGDTQYF. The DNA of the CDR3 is TGTGCCAGTAGTAGGGGTCAAGCTTTTGGGGATACGCAGTATTTT.

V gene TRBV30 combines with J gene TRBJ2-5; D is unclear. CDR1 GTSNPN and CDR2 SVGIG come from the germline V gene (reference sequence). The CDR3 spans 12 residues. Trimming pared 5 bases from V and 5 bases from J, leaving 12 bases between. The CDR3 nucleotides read TGTGCCTGGGTAGGTTCTGGGGAGACCCAGTACTTC. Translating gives CAWVGSGETQYF.

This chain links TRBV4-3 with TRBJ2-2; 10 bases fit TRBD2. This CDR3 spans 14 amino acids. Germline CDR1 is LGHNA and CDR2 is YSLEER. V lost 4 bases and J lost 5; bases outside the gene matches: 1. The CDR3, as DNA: TGCGCCAGCAGCCGTAGCGGGAGGACCGGGGAGCTGTTTTTT. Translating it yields CASSRSGRTGELFF.

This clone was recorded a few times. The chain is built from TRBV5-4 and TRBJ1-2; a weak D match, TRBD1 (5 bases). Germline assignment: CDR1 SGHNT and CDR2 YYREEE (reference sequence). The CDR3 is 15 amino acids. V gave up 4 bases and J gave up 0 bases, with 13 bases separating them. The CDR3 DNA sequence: TGTGCCAGCAGCCATCCGACAGAAACTAACTATGGCTACACCTTC. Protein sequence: CASSHPTETNYGYTF.

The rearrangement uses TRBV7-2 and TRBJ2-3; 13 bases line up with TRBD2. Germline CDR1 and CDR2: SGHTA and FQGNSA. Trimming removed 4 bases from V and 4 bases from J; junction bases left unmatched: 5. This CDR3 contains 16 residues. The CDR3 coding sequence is TGTGCCAGCAGCTCCGGGACTAGCGGGACACCAGATACGCAGTATTTT. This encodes CASSSGTSGTPDTQYF.

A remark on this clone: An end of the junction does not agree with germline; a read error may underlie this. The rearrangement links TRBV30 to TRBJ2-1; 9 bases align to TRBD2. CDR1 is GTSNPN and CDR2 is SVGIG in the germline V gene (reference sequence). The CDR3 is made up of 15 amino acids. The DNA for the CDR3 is TGTGCCTGGTCGCCCTTGGGGCTAGCGGGAAACGAGCCGTTCTTC. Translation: CAWSPLGLAGNEPFF.